The 18 T cell receptor beta chains below come from one sample, sequenced in a study of blood T cell repertoires in COVID-19. Profiling relied on immunoSEQ multiplex PCR, and the TCRdb table lists in-frame clones only, not all of them. The sample shows about 380,000 clones, about four fifths of them seen only once. Sequencing used peripheral blood. The source is a human donor with acute or convalescent COVID-19. The donor label of this sample is uncertain.

V gene TRBV6-6 combines with J gene TRBJ2-7, with 9 positions matching TRBD1. In germline, CDR1 is MNHNY, CDR2 SVGAGI (reference sequence). This CDR3 has 14 residues. V gave up 5 bases and J gave up 6 bases; unmatched junction bases: 8. CDR3 protein: CASSLRDRAPEQYF. In DNA form, the CDR3 reads TGTGCCAGCAGTCTCCGGGACAGGGCCCCCGAGCAGTACTTC.

V gene TRBV4-2 combines with J gene TRBJ1-4; TRBD1 might be the D (5 bases). Between the trimmed V and J ends, which lost 4 bases and 6 bases, there was a span of 21 bases. The germline V gene encodes CDR1 LGHNA and CDR2 YNFKEQ. The CDR3 sequence is 17 residues long. DNA for the CDR3: TGTGCCAGCAGCCCCGCCACGTGGGCAGGGTCTGATGAAAAACTGTTTTTT. Its translation is CASSPATWAGSDEKLFF.

In its sample, this clone was seen a few times. The chain uses TRBV30 and TRBJ2-7; TRBD1 is a possible D gene (6 bases). Germline V gene sequence: CDR1 GTSNPN, CDR2 SVGIG (reference sequence). The V end was cut by 4 bases, the J end by 2 bases, with 18 bases between. The length of the CDR3 is 15 residues. CDR3 sequence (DNA): TGTGCCTGGACTGTGGGACATAGCAAGACCTACGAGCAGTACTTC. Residues: CAWTVGHSKTYEQYF.

The chain carries TRBV19 and TRBJ1-4, with 9 positions matching TRBD1. CDR3 length: 17 residues. V shed 4 bases, J shed 0 bases, and the junction held 6 bases outside the gene matches. Germline loops: CDR1 LNHDA, CDR2 SQIVND (reference sequence). The CDR3 DNA sequence: TGTGCCAGTAGTAGCCGGGACAGGGCTTCAACTAATGAAAAACTGTTTTTT. It yields the protein CASSSRDRASTNEKLFF.

The sample holds one count of this clone. The rearrangement uses TRBV5-1 and TRBJ2-3, with 9 nucleotides matching TRBD2. V lost 5 bases to trimming and J lost 3 bases; unmatched junction nucleotides: 10. Germline CDR1 reads SGHRS; CDR2 reads YFSETQ. CDR3 size: 16 residues. The CDR3, as DNA: TGCGCCAGCAGGGCCGTGCCGGCGGGAGGGACAGATACGCAGTATTTT. Its translation: CASRAVPAGGTDTQYF.

The rearrangement links TRBV6-5 to TRBJ2-3; perhaps TRBD2 as D (6 bases). V lost 7 bases, J lost 0 bases, and 14 bases lay in between. The CDR3 is made up of 15 amino acids. The germline CDR1 and CDR2 sequences are MNHEY and SVGAGI. The DNA of the CDR3 is TGTGCCAGCAACCCACTAGCTGCTAGCACAGATACGCAGTATTTT. Its protein is CASNPLAASTDTQYF.

This chain uses TRBV28 with TRBJ1-2; D gene ambiguous. V lost 5 bases and J 5 bases, leaving 12 bases between the germline ends. Germline assignment: CDR1 MDHEN and CDR2 SYDVKM. The CDR3 has 13 residues. The CDR3 is CASSGSGPYGYTF. The CDR3 nucleotides are TGTGCCAGCAGTGGGAGTGGACCATATGGCTACACCTTC.

This clone has a single count. The CDR3 DNA reads TGTGCCAGCACACTATCCAGGACTATGAGTTCCGGGGAGCTGTTTTTT. Translation: CASTLSRTMSSGELFF. This chain uses TRBV2 with TRBJ2-2, with D perhaps TRBD2 (6 bases). From germline, CDR1 is SNHLY and CDR2 FYNNEI. Trimming left V 7 bases short and J 6 bases short, with 21 bases between. The CDR3 loop spans 16 amino acids.

This chain uses TRBV28 with TRBJ2-3; a possible D gene is TRBD1 (6 bases). Germline-derived CDR1 and CDR2 are MDHEN and SYDVKM. V shed 6 bases and J shed 2 bases, with 12 bases lying between them. This CDR3 contains 14 residues. CDR3 bases: TGTGCCAGCAGAGCCGGGACAATCACAGATACGCAGTATTTT. This codes for CASRAGTITDTQYF.

Only a few counts were recorded for this clone. The V gene is TRBV7-8, the J gene TRBJ1-1, with 8 bases fitting TRBD1. Germline V CDR1 and CDR2: SGHVS, FQNEAQ. V was pared by 6 bases and J by 6 bases, with 9 bases of the junction left unmatched. The CDR3 totals 14 residues. This CDR3 reads CASRPIGQGAEAFF. DNA of the CDR3: TGTGCCAGCAGACCGATCGGACAGGGCGCTGAAGCTTTCTTT.

The chain uses TRBV2 and TRBJ1-2; tentative D call: TRBD1 (6 bases). This CDR3 comprises 11 residues. The germline V gene has CDR1 SNHLY and CDR2 FYNNEI. The V gene lost 9 bases and the J gene lost 8 bases, with 13 bases spanning the gap. The CDR3 DNA sequence: TGTGCCAGGGATACAGGGAGCGGCTACACCTTC. Translation: CARDTGSGYTF.

The V and J genes are TRBV7-9 and TRBJ1-1, with TRBD1 matching over 10 bases. Per germline, CDR1 SEHNR and CDR2 FQNEAQ (reference sequence). The CDR3 has 15 amino acids. The ends lost 4 bases at V and 7 bases at J; junction bases unmatched: 9. The CDR3 region is CASSSLEDRGNEAFF. For the CDR3, the DNA is TGTGCCAGCAGCTCCTTAGAGGACAGGGGGAATGAAGCTTTCTTT.

The CDR3 DNA follows: TGTGCCAGCAGATTACTAGCGGAAGAGACCCAGTACTTC. Its translation: CASRLLAEETQYF. This chain joins TRBV27 and TRBJ2-5, with 8 positions matching TRBD2. Germline-derived CDR1 and CDR2 are MNHEY and SMNVEV (reference sequence). This CDR3 has 13 residues. The trim removed 6 bases at V and 3 bases at J, leaving 3 bases unmatched.

The V call is TRBV15, the J call TRBJ1-5; 7 positions match TRBD1. This CDR3 comprises 15 residues. Germline V gene sequence: CDR1 LNHNV, CDR2 YYDKDF (reference sequence). V trimming: 3 bases; J trimming: 5 bases; junction bases outside the gene matches: 7. CDR3 amino acids: CATSRTDRVHQPQHF. Here the CDR3 DNA reads TGTGCCACCAGCAGGACAGACAGGGTCCATCAGCCCCAGCATTTT.

This clone occurred a few times. The rearrangement joins TRBV30 to TRBJ1-6; 10 bases line up with TRBD1. V trimming: 3 bases; J trimming: 8 bases; junction bases outside the gene matches: 4. Germline-derived CDR1 and CDR2 are GTSNPN and SVGIG (reference sequence). This CDR3 has 14 amino acids. The CDR3 protein is CAWSRTGGYSPLHF. The CDR3 nucleotides read TGTGCCTGGAGCCGGACAGGGGGGTATTCACCCCTCCACTTT.

The V call is TRBV29-1, the J call TRBJ1-1; perhaps TRBD1 as D (5 bases). The CDR3 length is 15 residues. Trimming took 7 bases from V and 4 from J, leaving 22 bases between them. CDR1 and CDR2 from the germline V gene are SQVTM and ANQGSEA. The CDR3 region is CSARLATGGSTEAFF. The DNA of the CDR3 is TGCAGCGCCCGACTGGCGACGGGGGGGTCCACTGAAGCTTTCTTT.

The chain carries TRBV6-1 and TRBJ1-4; 9 nucleotides line up with TRBD1. The V segment lost 0 bases and the J segment 3 bases; nucleotides outside the gene matches: 11. CDR1 is MNHNS and CDR2 is SASEGT in the germline V gene. The CDR3 consists of 19 residues. The CDR3 DNA follows: TGTGCCAGCAGTGAAGCGGGACAGGGTCTTGGATGGGCTAATGAAAAACTGTTTTTT. It translates to CASSEAGQGLGWANEKLFF.

This clone is a singleton in its sample. The genes are TRBV7-2 and TRBJ1-5; D not resolved. This CDR3 comprises 15 residues. Trimming cost V 1 base and J 5 bases, with 12 bases left between them. Germline V gene lookup returns CDR1 SGHTA and CDR2 FQGNSA. This CDR3 is CASSLVRGAYQPQHF. CDR3 nucleotides: TGTGCCAGCAGCTTAGTGCGAGGTGCCTATCAGCCCCAGCATTTT.